Each of the 20 T cell receptor beta chains below was sequenced from the same sample in a study of T cells in Graves' hyperthyroidism and ophthalmopathy. Amplified TCR beta CDR3 regions derived from RNA transcripts. TCR CDR3 regions were first amplified by RT-PCR with HTBI primers. TCRdb analysed the multiplex PCR reads with MiXCR anew, one entry per CDR3 protein. The profile shows about 350,000 distinct CDR3 sequences, about 14% of them singletons. The sample comprised blood. These receptors were obtained from a woman in her twenties or thirties with Graves' hyperthyroidism.

Comments on this clonotype: A much larger clone differs from this one at a single base, so this may be a read error. The V and J genes are TRBV27 and TRBJ2-3; TRBD2 is a possible D gene (6 bases). The germline gives CDR1 MNHEY, CDR2 SMNVEV (reference sequence). This CDR3 comprises 19 residues. The chain's CDR3 is CASSPLPPTSPSFTDTQCF. The CDR3 coding sequence is TGTGCCAGCAGCCCACTCCCCCCCACTAGCCCGAGCTTCACAGATACGCAGTGTTTT.

This clonotype was observed a handful of times. The chain links TRBV19 to TRBJ1-2; D not certain. The CDR3 spans 12 residues. Trimming pared 4 bases from V and 2 bases from J, leaving 5 bases between. Germline V CDR1 and CDR2: LNHDA, SQIVND (reference sequence). The CDR3 coding sequence is TGTGCCAGTAGTAATTTGAACTATGGCTACACCTTC. As protein: CASSNLNYGYTF.

In its sample, this clonotype was seen many times. DNA of the CDR3: TGTGCCAGCAGCGTAGTAGTGAACACTGAAGCTTTCTTT. This codes for CASSVVVNTEAFF. The gene calls are TRBV9 and TRBJ1-1; D remains unclear. The CDR3 sequence is 13 residues long. Germline CDR1 and CDR2: SGDLS and YYNGEE. The V end lost 0 bases, the J end lost 0 bases, and 3 bases lay between the germline ends.

This clonotype came up many times. The chain links TRBV5-4 to TRBJ1-1; 8 positions agree with TRBD1. V lost 6 bases to trimming and J lost 4 bases; unmatched junction nucleotides: 8. The CDR3 consists of 14 residues. Germline V gene sequence: CDR1 SGHNT, CDR2 YYREEE (reference sequence). CDR3 in DNA: TGTGCCAGCACCCTCGACAGGGGAAGCACTGAAGCTTTCTTT. Translating it yields CASTLDRGSTEAFF.

For this clonotype: It is unclear where the CDR3 begins or ends on the DNA, so no DNA is shown, and the CDR3 is as TCRdb lists it. This chain connects TRBV20-1 to TRBJ2-5; TRBD2, as called in the table, went unchecked against the DNA. Per germline, CDR1 DFQATT and CDR2 SNEGSKA (reference sequence). The CDR3 is made up of 22 amino acids, end residues included. CDR3 in amino acids: CSAGPSKESYEQYFGPGQRGYF.

This clonotype was counted ten times or more. The CDR3 loop is CASRMGLAGSSGANVLTF. The CDR3 nucleotides read TGTGCCAGCAGGATGGGACTAGCGGGTAGCTCTGGGGCCAACGTCCTGACTTTC. The chain uses TRBV2 and TRBJ2-6; TRBD2 matches 12 bases. The CDR3 spans 18 residues. J lost 0 bases, V lost 6 bases, and 6 bases had no gene match. CDR1 is SNHLY and CDR2 is FYNNEI in the germline V gene.

This clonotype was observed at least ten times. The chain combines TRBV6-5 with TRBJ2-7; 7 bases match TRBD1. V lost 4 bases to trimming and J lost 2 bases; unmatched junction nucleotides: 8. The CDR3 has 15 amino acids. Per the germline V gene, CDR1 is MNHEY and CDR2 is SVGAGI. The CDR3 nucleotides are TGTGCCAGCAGTTCCCCAGGGGGTTCCACCTACGAGCAGTACTTC. Residues: CASSSPGGSTYEQYF.

This clonotype has just a few counts. The V gene is TRBV7-9, the J gene TRBJ2-2; no clear D gene. The V and J ends lost 5 bases and 7 bases respectively, with 8 bases between them. The CDR3 has 12 amino acids. In germline, CDR1 is SEHNR, CDR2 FQNEAQ (reference sequence). Here the CDR3 DNA reads TGTGCCAGCAGCCTAGACGGCGGGGAGCTGTTTTTT. This encodes CASSLDGGELFF. The full variable domain, rest sourced from reference TRBV7-9 and TRBJ2-2, is DTGVSQNPRHKITKRGQNVTFRCDPISEHNRLYWYRQTLGQGPEFLTYFQNEAQLEKSRLLSDRFSAERPKGSFSTLEIQRTEQGDSAMYLCASSLDGGELFFGEGSRLTVL.

This clonotype was seen only a few times. This sequence joins TRBV12-3 or TRBV12-4 and TRBJ2-6; 7 bases are shared with TRBD2. This CDR3 is 18 amino acids long. V trimming: 4 bases; J trimming: 3 bases; junction bases outside the gene matches: 12. In nucleotides, the CDR3 is TGTGCCAGCAGTTCGGCCGGGACGGGGGGACGTGGGGCCAACGTCCTGACTTTC. Its translation: CASSSAGTGGRGANVLTF.

As to this clonotype: A single base separates this from a much larger clone, so it may be a read error. The rearrangement links TRBV28 to TRBJ2-1, with TRBD2 identical over 9 bases. Germline values: CDR1 MDHEN, CDR2 SYDVKM. CDR3 length: 16 amino acids. DNA of the CDR3: TGTGCCAGCAGAGATAGCGGGAGCGGGACCTACAATGAGCAGTCCTTC. The encoded protein is CASRDSGSGTYNEQSF.

This clonotype was counted ten times or more. V is TRBV5-1 and J is TRBJ2-2; TRBD2 matches 10 bases. In germline, CDR1 is SGHRS, CDR2 YFSETQ. The CDR3 consists of 18 residues. V trimming: 4 bases; J trimming: 8 bases; junction bases outside the gene matches: 17. The CDR3 DNA is TGCGCCAGCAGCCCTGACAGTCCCGGACTAGCGGTGTTGGGGGAGCTGTTTTTT. It is translated as CASSPDSPGLAVLGELFF.

This chain joins TRBV7-2 and TRBJ2-7, with D perhaps matching TRBD2 (5 bases). Looked up from germline, CDR1 is SGHTA and CDR2 is FQGNSA. Trimming pared 5 bases from V and 2 bases from J, leaving 16 bases between. This CDR3 spans 15 amino acids. DNA for the CDR3: TGTGCCAGCAGCGCCGATCTGACTACGACCTACGAGCAGTACTTC. It specifies CASSADLTTTYEQYF.

This clonotype was seen many times. The chain links TRBV7-9 to TRBJ1-1; D possibly corresponds to TRBD1 (6 bases). The V end was cut by 5 bases, the J end by 1 base, with 20 bases between. This CDR3 has 17 amino acids. Germline CDR1 and CDR2: SEHNR and FQNEAQ (reference sequence). The CDR3 coding sequence is TGTGCCAGCAGCAAGAATTCCGGGACACTTAGGAACACTGAAGCTTTCTTT. Its translation is CASSKNSGTLRNTEAFF. Based on the CDR3 plus reference TRBV7-9 and TRBJ1-1, the full variable domain is DTGVSQNPRHKITKRGQNVTFRCDPISEHNRLYWYRQTLGQGPEFLTYFQNEAQLEKSRLLSDRFSAERPKGSFSTLEIQRTEQGDSAMYLCASSKNSGTLRNTEAFFGQGTRLTVV.

The chain has TRBV30 and TRBJ1-1; D might be TRBD1 (6 bases). Trimming took off 4 bases at V and 3 bases at J, with 12 bases between the two ends. The CDR3 extends over 13 amino acids. Germline CDR1 reads GTSNPN; CDR2 reads SVGIG (reference sequence). CDR3 in DNA: TGTGCCTGGACTGACAGGTTAGACACTGAAGCTTTCTTT. The encoded protein is CAWTDRLDTEAFF.

This clonotype was seen many times. This CDR3 reads CASSPTGETDTQYF. Here the CDR3 DNA reads TGTGCCAGCAGCCCGACAGGGGAGACAGATACGCAGTATTTT. The J gene is TRBJ2-3, the V gene TRBV7-3, with 8 bases lining up with TRBD1. This CDR3 is 14 amino acids long. With 5 bases clipped from V and 3 bases from J, the junction kept 4 bases outside the gene matches. Germline values: CDR1 SGHTA, CDR2 FQGTGA.

This clonotype was seen more than once but under ten times. This rearrangement joins TRBV5-1 to TRBJ2-2; D ambiguous. The germline V gene has CDR1 SGHRS and CDR2 YFSETQ. The CDR3 length is 15 residues. V was clipped by 1 base and J by 1 base, with 8 bases between them. The CDR3 is CASSLSDGNTGELFF. The CDR3 DNA follows: TGCGCCAGCAGCTTGTCCGACGGGAACACCGGGGAGCTGTTTTTT.

This clonotype was seen ten or more times. The V and J genes are TRBV6-5 and TRBJ2-2; D is perhaps TRBD2 (5 bases). Trimming removed 0 bases from V and 4 bases from J, with 12 bases in between. The CDR3 is 16 amino acids. The V gene's germline CDR1 is MNHEY and CDR2 SVGAGI. In DNA form, the CDR3 reads TGTGCCAGCAGTTACTCAGGGAGTCTCTCCACCGGGGAGCTGTTTTTT. Amino acids: CASSYSGSLSTGELFF.

This clonotype has at least ten counts. J is TRBJ2-1 and V is TRBV7-2, with D unresolved. V lost 5 bases to trimming and J lost 5 bases, with 16 bases between them. From germline, CDR1 is SGHTA and CDR2 FQGNSA. The CDR3 contains 15 residues. CDR3 nucleotides: TGTGCCAGCAGCAGCCGGAGCCAGAGAAACAATGAGCAGTTCTTC. Translated: CASSSRSQRNNEQFF.

This clonotype has ten or more counts. The J gene is TRBJ2-7, the V gene TRBV6-5; 8 bases are shared with TRBD2. CDR1 and CDR2 from the germline V gene are MNHEY and SVGAGI. V gave up 2 bases and J gave up 1 base; unmatched junction bases: 10. The CDR3 is made up of 17 amino acids. Written as DNA, the CDR3 is TGTGCCAGCAGTTACACTTACACGGGCGGGGGGTCCTACGAGCAGTACTTC. Encoded protein: CASSYTYTGGGSYEQYF.

This clonotype showed up just a few times. V and J are TRBV6-2 or TRBV6-3 and TRBJ2-5, with D unclear. This CDR3 comprises 12 residues. Germline V gene data show CDR1 as MNHEY and CDR2 as SVGEGT. Trimming stripped 4 bases from V and 4 bases from J, with 7 bases between. CDR3: CASSLPVETQYF. As DNA, the CDR3 is TGTGCCAGCAGTTTGCCTGTAGAGACCCAGTACTTC.